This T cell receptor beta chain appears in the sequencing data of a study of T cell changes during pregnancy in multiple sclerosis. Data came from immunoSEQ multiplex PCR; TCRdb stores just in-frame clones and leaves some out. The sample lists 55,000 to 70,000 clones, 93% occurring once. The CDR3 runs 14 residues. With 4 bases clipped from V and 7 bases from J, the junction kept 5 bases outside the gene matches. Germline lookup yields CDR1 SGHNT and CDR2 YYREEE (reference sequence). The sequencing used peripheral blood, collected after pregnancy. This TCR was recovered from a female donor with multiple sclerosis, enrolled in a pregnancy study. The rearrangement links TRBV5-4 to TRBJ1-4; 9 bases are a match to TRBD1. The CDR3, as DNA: TGTGCCAGCAGCGGACAGGGGATAGCTGAAAAACTGTTTTTT. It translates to CASSGQGIAEKLFF.